The 8 T cell receptor beta chains below come from one sample, sequenced in a study of shared clonotypes between healthy human individuals. The protocol was immunoSEQ multiplex PCR, while the TCRdb copy is restricted to in-frame clones and leaves out a portion. The top ten clones hold 0.35% to 0.45% of a sample with roughly 2,500,000 clones, 80% to 95% of them seen once. The sequenced sample was naive CD4+ T cells from PBMCs. Subset of the sample: CD45RA+ positively selected. The receptors shown here come from a man younger than 30 in good health. Some clones in this sample may be carry-over from other donors' samples.

The genes are TRBV28 and TRBJ1-5; 7 nucleotides align to TRBD1. This CDR3 spans 15 amino acids. Germline CDR1 and CDR2: MDHEN and SYDVKM. V trimming: 5 bases; J trimming: 6 bases; junction bases outside the gene matches: 10. CDR3 DNA: TGTGCCAGCAGTCCACTCGACAGGGCAGTTCAGCCCCAGCATTTT. It is translated as CASSPLDRAVQPQHF.

This clone was seen once. The chain links TRBV19 to TRBJ2-1; 9 nucleotides match TRBD2. The germline V gene encodes CDR1 LNHDA and CDR2 SQIVND (reference sequence). There are 16 residues in the CDR3. J was trimmed by 4 bases and V by 3 bases; bases with no gene match: 7. The CDR3 reads CASSMASGTLYNEQFF. CDR3 bases: TGTGCCAGTAGTATGGCTAGCGGGACCTTATACAATGAGCAGTTCTTC.

This clone was recorded once. The chain joins TRBV5-4 to TRBJ2-3; TRBD1 matches at 9 bases. Losses at the gene ends were 5 bases for V and 4 bases for J; bases not matched to a gene: 5. The germline V gene encodes CDR1 SGHNT and CDR2 YYREEE (reference sequence). The CDR3 length is 14 residues. The CDR3 sequence: CASRPGQGADTQYF. CDR3 nucleotides: TGTGCCAGCAGGCCGGGACAGGGAGCAGATACGCAGTATTTT.

The chain recombines TRBV18 with TRBJ1-4, with 7 bases fitting TRBD1. Germline CDR1 KGHSH, CDR2 LQKENI. The CDR3 contains 16 residues. V lost 5 bases to trimming and J lost 8 bases; unmatched junction nucleotides: 14. The CDR3 DNA follows: TGTGCCAGCTCAGATATAAGACCGGGACAGTCGGAAAAACTGTTTTTT. It codes for CASSDIRPGQSEKLFF.

This chain links TRBV6-5 with TRBJ2-1, with TRBD1 matching over 11 bases. CDR1 is MNHEY and CDR2 is SVGAGI in the germline V gene. With V trimmed by 6 bases and J by 7 bases, 8 bases remained unmatched. The CDR3 consists of 15 residues. The CDR3: CASSAGTGGGNEQFF. The DNA for the CDR3 is TGTGCCAGCAGCGCCGGGACAGGGGGGGGGAATGAGCAGTTCTTC.

This clone was seen only once. Distinct nucleotide sequences in the sample also encode this CDR3. The rearrangement uses TRBV28 and TRBJ2-7; no firm D call. Germline CDR1 reads MDHEN; CDR2 reads SYDVKM. CDR3 length: 12 residues. The V end was cut by 9 bases, the J end by 2 bases, with 11 bases between. Here the CDR3 DNA reads TGTGCCAGTGGTACTGGGACCTACGAGCAGTACTTC. Encoded protein: CASGTGTYEQYF.

The chain joins TRBV28 to TRBJ2-5; perhaps D is TRBD1 or TRBD2 (6 bases each). The CDR3 length is 16 residues. Germline values: CDR1 MDHEN, CDR2 SYDVKM. Trimming took off 5 bases at V and 5 bases at J, with 21 bases between the two ends. The CDR3 sequence: CASSKGGAAGRETQYF. DNA of the CDR3: TGTGCCAGCAGTAAGGGGGGCGCAGCCGGTAGGGAGACCCAGTACTTC.

The chain joins TRBV11-2 to TRBJ2-7; 7 nucleotides agree with TRBD1. V lost 3 bases and J lost 2; bases outside the gene matches: 7. CDR1 and CDR2 (germline): SGHAT, FQNNGV. CDR3 size: 15 residues. The CDR3 protein is CASSLGAGGTYEQYF. DNA of the CDR3: TGTGCCAGCAGCTTGGGGGCAGGGGGAACCTACGAGCAGTACTTC.